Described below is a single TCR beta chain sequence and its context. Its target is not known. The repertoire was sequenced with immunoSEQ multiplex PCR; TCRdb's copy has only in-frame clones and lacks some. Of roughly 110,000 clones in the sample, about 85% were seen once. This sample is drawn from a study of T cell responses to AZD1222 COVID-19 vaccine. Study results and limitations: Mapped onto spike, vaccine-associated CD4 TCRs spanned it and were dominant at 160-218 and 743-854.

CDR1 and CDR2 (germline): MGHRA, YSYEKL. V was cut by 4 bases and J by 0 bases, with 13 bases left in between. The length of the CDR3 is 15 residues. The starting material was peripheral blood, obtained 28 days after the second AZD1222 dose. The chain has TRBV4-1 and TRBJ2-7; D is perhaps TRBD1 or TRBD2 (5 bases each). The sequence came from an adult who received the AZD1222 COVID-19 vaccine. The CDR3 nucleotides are TGCGCCAGCAGCCCTTTTAGGGACGGCTCCTACGAGCAGTACTTC. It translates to CASSPFRDGSYEQYF.